This TCR beta chain was documented in a study of cytomegalovirus exposure and HLA in healthy donors. The overall study: Approximately 190 million T cells yielded approximately 100 million unique TCR beta sequences, as an earlier analysis found. Ancestry clustering placed 81% of more than 350 genotyped donors in the Caucasian-associated cluster.

A remark on this clone: Antigen unknown.

Germline CDR1 and CDR2: ENHRY and SYGVKD. This CDR3 spans 18 amino acids. Trimming removed 2 bases from V and 0 bases from J; junction bases left unmatched: 6. Among the donors, all were healthy bone marrow donors. Notes on the study in general: The productive fraction for most TCR beta V segments was about 87% or about 30% in an earlier analysis.

PCR was performed using 60 Vbeta and 13 Jbeta primers. The data were produced by immunoSEQ multiplex PCR, yet TCRdb's version contains in-frame clones alone and is incomplete. The sample lists 150,000 to 200,000 clones, roughly 90% occurring once. This chain connects TRBV10-3 to TRBJ2-5, with 13 bases aligning to TRBD2. The specimen sequenced was PBMCs. The clonotype was recovered from a girl under three years old in good health and CMV-seronegative. The DNA for the CDR3 is TGTGCCATCAGTGAGGCAAAAGGGACTAGCGGGAACCAAGAGACCCAGTACTTC. It specifies CAISEAKGTSGNQETQYF.